This T cell receptor (beta chain) appears in the sequencing data of a study of monozygotic twins with inflammatory bowel disease. Notes on the study in general: No distinction between different T cell subtypes was possible. Whereas healthy co-twins had higher TCRbeta diversity (inverse Simpson), IBD patients had lower diversity.

Turning to this clonotype: Its antigen is undetermined.

The authors isolated total RNA from whole blood without sorting T cells. No DNA is given; TCRdb re-called the 5' RACE reads and lists each CDR3 protein once. The sample has roughly 100,000 distinct CDR3 sequences. CDR3 length: 12 amino acids. In germline, CDR1 is DFQATT, CDR2 SNEGSKA (reference sequence). The chain combines TRBV20-1 with TRBJ2-3. The receptor's source is a human donor with ulcerative colitis or Crohn's disease, or a healthy co-twin of an affected twin (not recorded which). Sequenced: blood. CDR3 amino acids: CSAREPRDTQYF.